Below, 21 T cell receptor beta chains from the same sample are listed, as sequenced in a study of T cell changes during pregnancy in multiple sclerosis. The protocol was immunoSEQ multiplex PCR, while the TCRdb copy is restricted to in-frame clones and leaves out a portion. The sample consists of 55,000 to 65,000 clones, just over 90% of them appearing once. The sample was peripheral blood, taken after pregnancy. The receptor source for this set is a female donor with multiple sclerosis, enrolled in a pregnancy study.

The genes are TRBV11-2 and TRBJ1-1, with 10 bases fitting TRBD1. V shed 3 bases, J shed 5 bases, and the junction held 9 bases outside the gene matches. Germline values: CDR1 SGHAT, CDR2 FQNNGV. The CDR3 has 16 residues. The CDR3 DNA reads TGTGCCAGCAGCTTTGCGGCGGGACAGGGGAAAACTGAAGCTTTCTTT. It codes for CASSFAAGQGKTEAFF. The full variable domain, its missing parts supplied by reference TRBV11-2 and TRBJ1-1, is EAGVAQSPRYKIIEKRQSVAFWCNPISGHATLYWYQQILGQGPKLLIQFQNNGVVDDSQLPKDRFSAERLKGVDSTLKIQPAKLEDSAVYLCASSFAAGQGKTEAFFGQGTRLTVV.

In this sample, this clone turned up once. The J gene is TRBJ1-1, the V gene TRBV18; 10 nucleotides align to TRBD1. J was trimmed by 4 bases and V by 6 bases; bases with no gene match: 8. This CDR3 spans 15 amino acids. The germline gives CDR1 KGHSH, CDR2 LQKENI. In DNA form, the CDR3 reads TGTGCCAGCTCCCCCCGACAGGGGGCGAGCACTGAAGCTTTCTTT. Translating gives CASSPRQGASTEAFF.

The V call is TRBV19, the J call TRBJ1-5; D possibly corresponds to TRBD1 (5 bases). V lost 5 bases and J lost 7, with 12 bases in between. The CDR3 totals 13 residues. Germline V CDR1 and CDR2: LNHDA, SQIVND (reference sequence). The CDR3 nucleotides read TGTGCCAGTAGTGAAAGGGGTGACCAGCCCCAGCATTTT. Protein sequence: CASSERGDQPQHF.

CDR3 loop: CASSPGTSDYEQYF. The CDR3 DNA is TGTGCCAGCAGTCCCGGGACTAGCGACTACGAGCAGTACTTC. V gene TRBV27 combines with J gene TRBJ2-7; 10 nucleotides agree with TRBD2. CDR1 is MNHEY and CDR2 is SMNVEV in the germline V gene (reference sequence). Trimming at V came to 5 bases and at J to 3 bases, leaving 4 bases not matched to a gene. The CDR3 is made up of 14 amino acids.

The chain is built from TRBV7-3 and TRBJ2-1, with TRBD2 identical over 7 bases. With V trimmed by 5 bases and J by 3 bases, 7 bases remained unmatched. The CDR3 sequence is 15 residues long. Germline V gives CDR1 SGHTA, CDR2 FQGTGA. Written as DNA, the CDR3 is TGTGCCAGCAGCCCCCCCGGCGGGAGCTACAATGAGCAGTTCTTC. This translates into CASSPPGGSYNEQFF.

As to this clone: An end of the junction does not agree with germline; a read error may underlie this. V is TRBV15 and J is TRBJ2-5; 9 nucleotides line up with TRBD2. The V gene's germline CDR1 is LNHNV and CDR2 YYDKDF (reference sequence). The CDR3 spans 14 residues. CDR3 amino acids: CAARIAGEQETQYF. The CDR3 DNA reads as TGTGCCGCCAGGATAGCGGGAGAGCAAGAGACCCAGTACTTC.

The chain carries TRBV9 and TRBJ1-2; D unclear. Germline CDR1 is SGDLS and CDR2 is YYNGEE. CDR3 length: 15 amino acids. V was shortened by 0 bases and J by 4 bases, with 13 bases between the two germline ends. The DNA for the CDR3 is TGTGCCAGCAGCGTAGGTGCGGAGGGTGGCTATGGCTACACCTTC. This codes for CASSVGAEGGYGYTF.

CDR3 sequence: CASSPAVGQRESNYEQYF. The CDR3 nucleotides are TGTGCCAGCAGCCCAGCCGTGGGGCAGCGGGAATCGAACTACGAGCAGTACTTC. The genes are TRBV7-9 and TRBJ2-7, with 7 bases lining up with TRBD2. V was pared by 5 bases and J by 3 bases, with 19 bases of the junction left unmatched. Germline V lookup: CDR1 SEHNR, CDR2 FQNEAQ (reference sequence). The CDR3 has 18 residues.

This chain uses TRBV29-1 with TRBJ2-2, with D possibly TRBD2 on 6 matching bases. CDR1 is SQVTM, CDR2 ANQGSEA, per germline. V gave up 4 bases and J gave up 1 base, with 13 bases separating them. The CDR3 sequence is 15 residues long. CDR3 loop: CSVGVGGRNTGELFF. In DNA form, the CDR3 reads TGCAGCGTTGGGGTGGGAGGACGGAACACCGGGGAGCTGTTTTTT.

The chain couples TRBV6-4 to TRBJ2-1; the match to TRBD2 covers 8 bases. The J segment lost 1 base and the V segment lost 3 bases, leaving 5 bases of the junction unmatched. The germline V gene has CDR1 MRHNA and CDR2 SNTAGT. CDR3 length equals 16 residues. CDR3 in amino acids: CASSEQGLGSYNEQFF. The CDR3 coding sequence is TGTGCCAGCAGTGAACAGGGACTAGGTTCCTACAATGAGCAGTTCTTC.

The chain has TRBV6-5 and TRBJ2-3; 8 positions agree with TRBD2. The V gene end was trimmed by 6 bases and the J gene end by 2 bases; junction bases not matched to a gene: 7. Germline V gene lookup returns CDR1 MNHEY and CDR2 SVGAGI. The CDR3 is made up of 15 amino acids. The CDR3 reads CASRSPSGPTDTQYF. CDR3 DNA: TGTGCCAGCAGGTCCCCTAGCGGGCCCACAGATACGCAGTATTTT.

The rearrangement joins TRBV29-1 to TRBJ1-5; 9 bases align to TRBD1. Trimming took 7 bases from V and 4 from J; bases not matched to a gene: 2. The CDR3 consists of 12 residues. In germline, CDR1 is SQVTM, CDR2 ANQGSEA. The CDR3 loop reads CSAGTGNQPQHF. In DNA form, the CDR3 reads TGCAGCGCCGGGACAGGGAATCAGCCCCAGCATTTT. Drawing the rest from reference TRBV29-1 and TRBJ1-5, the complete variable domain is SAVISQKPSRDICQRGTSLTIQCQVDSQVTMMFWYRQQPGQSLTLIATANQGSEATYESGFVIDKFPISRPNLTFSTLTVSNMSPEDSSIYLCSAGTGNQPQHFGDGTRLSIL.

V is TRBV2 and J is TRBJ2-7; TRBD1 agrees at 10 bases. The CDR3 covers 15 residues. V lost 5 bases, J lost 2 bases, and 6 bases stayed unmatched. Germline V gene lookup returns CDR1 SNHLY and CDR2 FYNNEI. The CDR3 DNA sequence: TGTGCCAGCAGTCCGGGACAGGGGCCCACCTACGAGCAGTACTTC. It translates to CASSPGQGPTYEQYF. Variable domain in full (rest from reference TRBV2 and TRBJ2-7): EPEVTQTPSHQVTQMGQEVILRCVPISNHLYFYWYRQILGQKVEFLVSFYNNEISEKSEIFDDQFSVERPDGSNFTLKIRSTKLEDSAMYFCASSPGQGPTYEQYFGPGTRLTVT.

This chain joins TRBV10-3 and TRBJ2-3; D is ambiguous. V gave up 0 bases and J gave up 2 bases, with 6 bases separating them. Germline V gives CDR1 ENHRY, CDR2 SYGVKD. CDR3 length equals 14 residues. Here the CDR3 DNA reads TGTGCCATCAGTGAGTCACAGACCACAGATACGCAGTATTTT. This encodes CAISESQTTDTQYF.

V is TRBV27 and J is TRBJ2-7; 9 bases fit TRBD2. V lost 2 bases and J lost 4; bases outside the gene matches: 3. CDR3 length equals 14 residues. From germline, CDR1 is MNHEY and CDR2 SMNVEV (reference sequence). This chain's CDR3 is CASSLIAGAYEQYF. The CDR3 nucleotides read TGTGCCAGCAGTTTAATAGCGGGAGCTTACGAGCAGTACTTC.

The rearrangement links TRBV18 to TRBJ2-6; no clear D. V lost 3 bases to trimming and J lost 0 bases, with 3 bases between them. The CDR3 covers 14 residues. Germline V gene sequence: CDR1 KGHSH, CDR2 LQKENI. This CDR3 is CASSPSSGANVLTF. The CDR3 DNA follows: TGTGCCAGCTCACCGAGCTCTGGGGCCAACGTCCTGACTTTC.

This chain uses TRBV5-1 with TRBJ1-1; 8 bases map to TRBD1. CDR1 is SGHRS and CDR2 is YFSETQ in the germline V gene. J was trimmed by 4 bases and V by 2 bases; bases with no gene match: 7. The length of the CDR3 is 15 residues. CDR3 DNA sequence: TGCGCCAGCAGCTTTTGGCAGGGGGCAGTCACTGAAGCTTTCTTT. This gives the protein CASSFWQGAVTEAFF.

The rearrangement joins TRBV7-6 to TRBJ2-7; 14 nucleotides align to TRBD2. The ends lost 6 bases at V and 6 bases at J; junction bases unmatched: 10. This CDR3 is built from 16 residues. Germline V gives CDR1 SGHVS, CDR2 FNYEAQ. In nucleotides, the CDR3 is TGTGCCAGCAGTCGTACCCTGGGACTAGCGGGAGTCGAGCAGTACTTC. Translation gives CASSRTLGLAGVEQYF.

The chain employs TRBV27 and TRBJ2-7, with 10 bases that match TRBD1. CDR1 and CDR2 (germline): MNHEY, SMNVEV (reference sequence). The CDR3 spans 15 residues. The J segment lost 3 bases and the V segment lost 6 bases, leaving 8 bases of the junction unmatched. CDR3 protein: CASRSAGTGDYEQYF. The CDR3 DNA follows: TGTGCCAGCAGATCAGCCGGGACAGGGGACTACGAGCAGTACTTC.

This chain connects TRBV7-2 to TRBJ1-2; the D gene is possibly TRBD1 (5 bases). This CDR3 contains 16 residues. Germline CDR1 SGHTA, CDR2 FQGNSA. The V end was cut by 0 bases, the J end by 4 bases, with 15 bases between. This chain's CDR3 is CASSLAGPNLGYGYTF. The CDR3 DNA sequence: TGTGCCAGCAGCTTAGCGGGGCCAAATTTGGGCTATGGCTACACCTTC.

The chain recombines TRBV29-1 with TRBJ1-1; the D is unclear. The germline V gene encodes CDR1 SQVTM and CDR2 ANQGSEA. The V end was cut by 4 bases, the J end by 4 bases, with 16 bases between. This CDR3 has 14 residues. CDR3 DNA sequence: TGCAGCGTTGGGGTCCGGAGGATTCTCACTGAAGCTTTCTTT. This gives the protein CSVGVRRILTEAFF.